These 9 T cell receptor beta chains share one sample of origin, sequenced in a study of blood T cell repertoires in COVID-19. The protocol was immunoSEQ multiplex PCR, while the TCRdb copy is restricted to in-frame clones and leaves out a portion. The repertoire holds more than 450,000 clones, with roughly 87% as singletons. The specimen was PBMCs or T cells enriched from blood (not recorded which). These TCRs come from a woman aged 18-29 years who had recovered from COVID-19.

The CDR3 nucleotides are TGCGCCAGCAGCCCGGACAGGGTGAACTCTGGAAACACCATATATTTT. Amino acids: CASSPDRVNSGNTIYF. This chain links TRBV5-1 with TRBJ1-3, with 8 bases aligning to TRBD1. CDR1 and CDR2 from the germline V gene are SGHRS and YFSETQ. This CDR3 comprises 16 residues. The ends lost 4 bases at V and 0 bases at J; junction bases unmatched: 6.

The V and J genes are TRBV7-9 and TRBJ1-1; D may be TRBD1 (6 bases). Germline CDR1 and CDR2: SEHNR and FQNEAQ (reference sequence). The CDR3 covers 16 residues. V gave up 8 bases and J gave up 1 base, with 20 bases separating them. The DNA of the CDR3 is TGTGCCAGCCGCCCTCGACATGAACAGGGGAACACTGAAGCTTTCTTT. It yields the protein CASRPRHEQGNTEAFF.

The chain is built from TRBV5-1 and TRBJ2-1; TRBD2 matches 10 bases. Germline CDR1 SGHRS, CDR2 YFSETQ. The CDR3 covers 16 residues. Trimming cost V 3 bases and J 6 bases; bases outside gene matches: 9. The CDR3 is CASSSSSGGALNEQFF. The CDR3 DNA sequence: TGCGCCAGCAGCTCTTCGAGCGGGGGGGCTCTCAATGAGCAGTTCTTC.

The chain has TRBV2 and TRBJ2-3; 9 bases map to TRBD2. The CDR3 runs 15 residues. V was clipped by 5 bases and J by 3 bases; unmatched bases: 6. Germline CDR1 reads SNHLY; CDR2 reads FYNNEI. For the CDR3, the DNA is TGTGCCAGCAGTCTTAGCGGGGGCGTGACAGATACGCAGTATTTT. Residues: CASSLSGGVTDTQYF.

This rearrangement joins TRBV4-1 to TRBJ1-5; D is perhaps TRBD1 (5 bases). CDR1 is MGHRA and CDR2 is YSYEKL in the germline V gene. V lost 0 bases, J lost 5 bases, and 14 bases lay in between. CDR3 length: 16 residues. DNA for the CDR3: TGCGCCAGCAGCCAAGAGGGAACCAGGGTCCATCAGCCCCAGCATTTT. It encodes CASSQEGTRVHQPQHF.

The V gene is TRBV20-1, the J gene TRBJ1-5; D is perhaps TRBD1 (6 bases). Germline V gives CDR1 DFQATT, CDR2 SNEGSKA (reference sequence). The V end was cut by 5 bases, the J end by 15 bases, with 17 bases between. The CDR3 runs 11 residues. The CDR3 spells CSASRGAAMHF. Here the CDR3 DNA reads TGCAGTGCTTCCCGGGGGGCCGCCATGCATTTT.

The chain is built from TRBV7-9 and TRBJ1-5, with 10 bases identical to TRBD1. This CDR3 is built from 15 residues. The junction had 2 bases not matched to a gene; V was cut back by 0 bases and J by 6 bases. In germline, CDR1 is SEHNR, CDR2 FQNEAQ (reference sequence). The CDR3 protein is CASSLAGQGIQPQHF. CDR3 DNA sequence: TGTGCCAGCAGCTTAGCGGGACAGGGGATTCAGCCCCAGCATTTT.

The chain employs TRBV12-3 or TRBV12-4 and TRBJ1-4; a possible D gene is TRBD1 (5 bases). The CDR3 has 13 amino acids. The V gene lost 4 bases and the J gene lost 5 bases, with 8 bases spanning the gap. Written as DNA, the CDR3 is TGTGCCAGCAGTTATACAGGAAATGAAAAACTGTTTTTT. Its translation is CASSYTGNEKLFF.

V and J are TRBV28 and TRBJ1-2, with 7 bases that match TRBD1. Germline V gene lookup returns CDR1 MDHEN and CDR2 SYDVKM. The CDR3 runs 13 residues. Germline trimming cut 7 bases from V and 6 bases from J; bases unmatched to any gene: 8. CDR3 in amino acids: CASTSDRDHGYTF. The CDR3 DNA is TGTGCCAGCACCAGCGACAGGGACCATGGCTACACCTTC.